The 18 T cell receptor beta chains presented below share a single source sample, sequenced in a study of cytomegalovirus exposure and HLA in healthy donors. The primer mix had 60 Vbeta and 13 Jbeta primers. Some clones are missing from TCRdb's copy, which holds only in-frame ones; the method was immunoSEQ multiplex PCR. The table includes a few hundred thousand clones, around four fifths detected once. Sequencing used PBMCs. These receptors were obtained from a woman aged 55-69 years in good health and CMV-seropositive.

This rearrangement joins TRBV6-4 to TRBJ2-7; D is unclear. The CDR3 is made up of 9 amino acids. The germline V gene encodes CDR1 MRHNA and CDR2 SNTAGT. The V gene lost 9 bases and the J gene lost 4 bases, with 4 bases spanning the gap. In DNA form, the CDR3 reads TGTGCCAGAGAGTACGAGCAGTACTTC. It encodes CAREYEQYF.

This sequence joins TRBV5-1 and TRBJ1-3, with D possibly TRBD1 on 6 matching bases. The CDR3 is 14 residues long. Per the germline V gene, CDR1 is SGHRS and CDR2 is YFSETQ. V lost 0 bases, J lost 8 bases, and 12 bases lay in between. CDR3 in amino acids: CASSLEGVPHTIYF. The DNA for the CDR3 is TGCGCCAGCAGCTTGGAGGGGGTCCCGCACACCATATATTTT.

V usage is TRBV30 and J usage is TRBJ1-5, with D hard to call. CDR3 size: 13 residues. CDR1 is GTSNPN, CDR2 SVGIG, per germline (reference sequence). V lost 2 bases and J lost 4, with 9 bases in between. The CDR3 DNA reads as TGTGCCTGGAGTAAGAACGGGAATCAGCCCCAGCATTTT. It is translated as CAWSKNGNQPQHF.

The chain couples TRBV6-4 to TRBJ1-6, with 7 bases lining up with TRBD1. The V gene end was trimmed by 3 bases and the J gene end by 7 bases; junction bases not matched to a gene: 6. Germline CDR1 and CDR2: MRHNA and SNTAGT. The CDR3 extends over 15 amino acids. CDR3 nucleotide sequence: TGTGCCAGCAGTGAGGTCCAGGGGGAAAATTCACCCCTCCACTTT. Translating gives CASSEVQGENSPLHF.

This clone was recorded a few times. The V gene is TRBV10-2, the J gene TRBJ2-4; TRBD1 matches 8 bases. The CDR3 is 20 amino acids. V was clipped by 2 bases and J by 0 bases; unmatched bases: 15. The germline V gene encodes CDR1 WSHSY and CDR2 SAAADI. CDR3 loop: CASSEVRAGGHLLAKNIQYF. CDR3 in DNA: TGCGCCAGCAGTGAGGTTCGGGCAGGGGGCCACCTTTTAGCCAAAAACATTCAGTACTTC.

This chain's CDR3 is CASSWGLGSGSDTQYF. DNA for the CDR3: TGTGCCAGCAGCTGGGGGCTGGGAAGCGGATCAGATACGCAGTATTTT. The chain employs TRBV5-6 and TRBJ2-3; D possibly corresponds to TRBD1 (6 bases). Trimming pared 3 bases from V and 4 bases from J, leaving 18 bases between. The CDR3 contains 16 residues. CDR1 is SGHDT, CDR2 YYEEEE, per germline.

The chain couples TRBV15 to TRBJ2-1; D call uncertain. The V and J ends lost 2 bases and 11 bases respectively, with 10 bases between them. Germline CDR1 is LNHNV and CDR2 is YYDKDF (reference sequence). The CDR3 length is 12 residues. CDR3 in DNA: TGTGCCACCAGCAGACCTGACAACCAGCAGTTCTTC. It codes for CATSRPDNQQFF. Filled out from reference TRBV15 and TRBJ2-1, the complete variable domain reads DAMVIQNPRYQVTQFGKPVTLSCSQTLNHNVMYWYQQKSSQAPKLLFHYYDKDFNNEADTPDNFQSRRPNTSFCFLDIRSPGLGDTAMYLCATSRPDNQQFFGPGTRLTVL.

This clone showed up just a few times. This chain joins TRBV7-8 and TRBJ1-4, with 7 bases fitting TRBD1. This CDR3 spans 16 amino acids. Looked up from germline, CDR1 is SGHVS and CDR2 is FQNEAQ. V was clipped by 6 bases and J by 0 bases; unmatched bases: 7. The CDR3 reads CASRNNRGATNEKLFF. CDR3 nucleotide sequence: TGTGCCAGCAGAAATAACAGGGGTGCAACTAATGAAAAACTGTTTTTT.

The chain carries TRBV7-3 and TRBJ2-5; TRBD1 might be the D (6 bases). Trimming cost V 1 base and J 3 bases, with 12 bases left between them. The CDR3 length is 15 residues. CDR1 and CDR2 from the germline V gene are SGHTA and FQGTGA. The CDR3 nucleotides are TGTGCCAGCAGCTTAAGAGGGACATGGAAAGAGACCCAGTACTTC. This gives the protein CASSLRGTWKETQYF. Supplemented by reference TRBV7-3 and TRBJ2-5, the full variable domain reads GAGVSQTPSNKVTEKGKYVELRCDPISGHTALYWYRQSLGQGPEFLIYFQGTGAADDSGLPNDRFFAVRPEGSVSTLKIQRTERGDSAVYLCASSLRGTWKETQYFGPGTRLLVL.

V gene TRBV5-1 combines with J gene TRBJ1-3; 7 nucleotides align to TRBD1. Per the germline V gene, CDR1 is SGHRS and CDR2 is YFSETQ. This CDR3 is built from 15 residues. V shed 0 bases and J 2 bases; nucleotides not matched to a gene: 2. This CDR3 is CASSLAGTAGNTIYF. The CDR3 bases are TGCGCCAGCAGCTTGGCAGGGACAGCTGGAAACACCATATATTTT.

The chain has TRBV29-1 and TRBJ2-7, with 7 bases aligning to TRBD2. The germline V gene has CDR1 SQVTM and CDR2 ANQGSEA. The CDR3 runs 13 residues. V shed 4 bases and J 3 bases; nucleotides not matched to a gene: 6. CDR3 sequence (DNA): TGCAGCGTTGTCGGGACTAACAACTACGAGCAGTACTTC. It encodes CSVVGTNNYEQYF.

The chain recombines TRBV19 with TRBJ1-1; D call uncertain. With 3 bases removed from V and 4 bases from J, the gap between germline ends came to 15 bases. The germline V gene has CDR1 LNHDA and CDR2 SQIVND (reference sequence). The CDR3 runs to 15 residues. The CDR3 here is CASSIARFMSTEAFF. CDR3 nucleotides: TGTGCCAGTAGTATTGCCCGTTTCATGAGCACTGAAGCTTTCTTT.

On this clone: In the same sample, other DNA sequences code for this CDR3. The V gene is TRBV29-1, the J gene TRBJ1-5, with TRBD1 identical over 10 bases. This CDR3 spans 13 amino acids. V lost 6 bases to trimming and J lost 3 bases; unmatched junction nucleotides: 2. Germline V gene data show CDR1 as SQVTM and CDR2 as ANQGSEA. The CDR3 region has the DNA TGCAGCGTGGGACAGGGGAACAATCAGCCCCAGCATTTT. Translating it yields CSVGQGNNQPQHF.

This clone has a handful of counts. The rearrangement links TRBV18 to TRBJ1-5; D is unresolved. Germline-derived CDR1 and CDR2 are KGHSH and LQKENI. The CDR3 is 15 amino acids. The V and J ends lost 5 bases and 0 bases respectively, with 11 bases between them. CDR3 nucleotide sequence: TGTGCCAGCTCAAGTGTGACAAATAGCAATCAGCCCCAGCATTTT. It translates to CASSSVTNSNQPQHF.

The gene calls are TRBV27 and TRBJ2-2; 9 bases agree with TRBD1. Germline values: CDR1 MNHEY, CDR2 SMNVEV (reference sequence). Trimming took 6 bases from V and 6 from J; bases not matched to a gene: 2. The CDR3 runs 13 residues. The CDR3 DNA follows: TGTGCCAGCAGGAGGACAGGGGCCGGGGAGCTGTTTTTT. Its translation is CASRRTGAGELFF.

This chain connects TRBV10-3 to TRBJ2-2; 7 positions agree with TRBD2. Losses at the gene ends were 7 bases for V and 1 base for J; bases not matched to a gene: 6. Germline lookup yields CDR1 ENHRY and CDR2 SYGVKD. This CDR3 comprises 15 residues. The CDR3 bases are TGTGCCATCACCCCGGGGGAGGGGAACACCGGGGAGCTGTTTTTT. This gives the protein CAITPGEGNTGELFF.

V gene TRBV10-3 combines with J gene TRBJ2-3; perhaps TRBD2 as D (5 bases). The CDR3 has 16 amino acids. Deletions cut 2 bases from V and 1 base from J, with 13 bases between. Germline V CDR1 and CDR2: ENHRY, SYGVKD. The CDR3 loop reads CAISEPGRGRTDTQYF. The DNA of the CDR3 is TGTGCCATCAGTGAGCCCGGGCGAGGGCGCACAGATACGCAGTATTTT.

This clone turned up a few times. This rearrangement joins TRBV28 to TRBJ1-3; possible D gene TRBD1, 5 bases. CDR3 length equals 14 residues. Between the trimmed V and J ends, which lost 11 bases and 3 bases, there was a span of 17 bases. CDR1 and CDR2 (germline): MDHEN, SYDVKM. As DNA, the CDR3 is TGTGCCGCACGGGGAGGGGTAATTGGAAACACCATATATTTT. This codes for CAARGGVIGNTIYF.